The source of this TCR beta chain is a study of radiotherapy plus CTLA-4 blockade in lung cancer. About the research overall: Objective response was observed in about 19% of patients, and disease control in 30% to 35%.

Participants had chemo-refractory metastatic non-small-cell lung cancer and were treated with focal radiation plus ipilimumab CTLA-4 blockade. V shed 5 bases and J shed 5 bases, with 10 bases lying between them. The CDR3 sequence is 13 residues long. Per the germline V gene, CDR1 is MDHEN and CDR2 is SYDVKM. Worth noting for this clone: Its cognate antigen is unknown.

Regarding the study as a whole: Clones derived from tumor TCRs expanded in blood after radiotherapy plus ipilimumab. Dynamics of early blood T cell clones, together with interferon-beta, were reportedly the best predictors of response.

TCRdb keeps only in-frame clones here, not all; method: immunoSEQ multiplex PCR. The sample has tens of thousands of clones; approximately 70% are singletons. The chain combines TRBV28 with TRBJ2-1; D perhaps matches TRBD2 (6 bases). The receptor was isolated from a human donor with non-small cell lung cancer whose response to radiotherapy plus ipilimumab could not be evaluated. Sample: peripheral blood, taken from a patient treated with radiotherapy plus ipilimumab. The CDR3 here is CASSPAGHNEQFF. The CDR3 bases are TGTGCCAGCAGTCCCGCGGGACACAATGAGCAGTTCTTC. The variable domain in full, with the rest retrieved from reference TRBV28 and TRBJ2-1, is DVKVTQSSRYLVKRTGEKVFLECVQDMDHENMFWYRQDPGLGLRLIYFSYDVKMKEKGDIPEGYSVSREKKERFSLILESASTNQTSMYLCASSPAGHNEQFFGPGTRLTVL.